Sequencing of this T cell receptor beta chain was carried out in a study of identical twins. On this clonotype: Its cognate antigen is unknown.

No donor was unhealthy or non-Caucasian. Template switching introduced a universal primer site, and the cDNA bore unique molecular identifiers. One entry per CDR3 protein results from TCRdb running MiXCR on the 5' RACE reads. The data show hundreds of thousands of distinct CDR3 sequences, with roughly 6% seen just once and 1.5% to 2% held by the top ten. Study-level results: Whereas memory repertoires showed no such difference, abundant cord blood beta clonotypes carried fewer insertions. Partial confounding of zero-insertion analyses by invariant MAIT and iNKT cells was possible.

After removal of 4 bases from V and 0 bases from J, the junction contained 2 bases not matched to a gene. Germline V gene data show CDR1 as WSHSY and CDR2 as SAAADI. This CDR3 contains 14 residues. The rearrangement links TRBV10-2 to TRBJ2-7; 8 bases map to TRBD2. This TCR was sampled from a man in his late teens or twenties in good health. The specimen was naive T cells sorted from blood. The CDR3 bases are TGCGCCAGCAGTGTAGCGGGAACCTCCTACGAGCAGTACTTC. This translates into CASSVAGTSYEQYF.